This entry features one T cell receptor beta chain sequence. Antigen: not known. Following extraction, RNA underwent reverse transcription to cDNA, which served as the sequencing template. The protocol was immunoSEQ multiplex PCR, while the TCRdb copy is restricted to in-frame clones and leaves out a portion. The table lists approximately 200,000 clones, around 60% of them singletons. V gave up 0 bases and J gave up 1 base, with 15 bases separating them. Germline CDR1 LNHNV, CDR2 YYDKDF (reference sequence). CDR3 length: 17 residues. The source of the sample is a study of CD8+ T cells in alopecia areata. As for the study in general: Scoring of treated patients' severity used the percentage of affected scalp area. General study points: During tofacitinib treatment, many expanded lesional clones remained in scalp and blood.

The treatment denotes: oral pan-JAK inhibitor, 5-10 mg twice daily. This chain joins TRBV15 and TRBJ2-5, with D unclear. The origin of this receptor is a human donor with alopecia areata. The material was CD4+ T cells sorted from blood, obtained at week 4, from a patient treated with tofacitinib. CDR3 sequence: CATSRDPPTVRQETQYF. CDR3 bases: TGTGCCACCAGCAGAGATCCCCCCACAGTGCGCCAAGAGACCCAGTACTTC.